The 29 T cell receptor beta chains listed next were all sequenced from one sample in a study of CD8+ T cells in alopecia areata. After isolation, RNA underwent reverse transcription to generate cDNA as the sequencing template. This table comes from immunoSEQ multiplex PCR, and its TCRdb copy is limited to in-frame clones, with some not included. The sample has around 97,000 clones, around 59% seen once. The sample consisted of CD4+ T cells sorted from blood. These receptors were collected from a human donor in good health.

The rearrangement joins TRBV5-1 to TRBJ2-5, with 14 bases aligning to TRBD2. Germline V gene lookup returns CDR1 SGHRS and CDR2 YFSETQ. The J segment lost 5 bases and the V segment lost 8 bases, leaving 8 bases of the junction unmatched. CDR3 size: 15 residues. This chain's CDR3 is CASSTGTSGGETQYF. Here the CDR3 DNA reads TGCGCCAGTTCAACCGGGACTAGCGGGGGTGAGACCCAGTACTTC.

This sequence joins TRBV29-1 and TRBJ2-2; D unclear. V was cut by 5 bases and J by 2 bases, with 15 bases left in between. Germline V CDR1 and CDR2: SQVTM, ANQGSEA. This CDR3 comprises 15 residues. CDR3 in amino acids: CSVNPDSNNTGELFF. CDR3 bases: TGCAGCGTTAATCCCGACTCAAATAACACCGGGGAGCTGTTTTTT.

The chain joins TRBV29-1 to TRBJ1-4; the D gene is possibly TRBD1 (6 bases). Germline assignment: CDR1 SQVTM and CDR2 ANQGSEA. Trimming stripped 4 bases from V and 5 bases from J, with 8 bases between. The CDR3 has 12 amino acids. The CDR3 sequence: CSVAQGNEKLFF. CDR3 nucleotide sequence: TGCAGCGTTGCACAGGGAAATGAAAAACTGTTTTTT. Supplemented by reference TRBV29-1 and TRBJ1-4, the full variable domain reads SAVISQKPSRDICQRGTSLTIQCQVDSQVTMMFWYRQQPGQSLTLIATANQGSEATYESGFVIDKFPISRPNLTFSTLTVSNMSPEDSSIYLCSVAQGNEKLFFGSGTQLSVL.

The CDR3 sequence is CAWRKGGVGEKLFF. The CDR3 DNA reads as TGTGCCTGGAGGAAAGGGGGCGTCGGGGAAAAACTGTTTTTT. This chain connects TRBV30 to TRBJ1-4; 7 nucleotides agree with TRBD1. In germline, CDR1 is GTSNPN, CDR2 SVGIG (reference sequence). The CDR3 is 14 residues long. After removal of 3 bases from V and 8 bases from J, the junction contained 9 bases not matched to a gene.

CDR3 protein: CASSQVVVSGGQETQYF. CDR3 coding DNA: TGCGCCAGCAGCCAAGTTGTAGTTAGCGGGGGCCAAGAGACCCAGTACTTC. The chain carries TRBV4-1 and TRBJ2-5, with 9 positions matching TRBD2. The CDR3 runs to 17 residues. V shed 1 base and J 1 base; nucleotides not matched to a gene: 7. Per germline, CDR1 MGHRA and CDR2 YSYEKL.

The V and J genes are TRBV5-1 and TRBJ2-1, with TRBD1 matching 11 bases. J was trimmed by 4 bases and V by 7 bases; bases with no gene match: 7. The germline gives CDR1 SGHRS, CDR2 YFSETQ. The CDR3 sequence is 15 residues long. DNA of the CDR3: TGCGCCAGCCTCTCCGGACAGGGGGCATACAATGAGCAGTTCTTC. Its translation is CASLSGQGAYNEQFF.

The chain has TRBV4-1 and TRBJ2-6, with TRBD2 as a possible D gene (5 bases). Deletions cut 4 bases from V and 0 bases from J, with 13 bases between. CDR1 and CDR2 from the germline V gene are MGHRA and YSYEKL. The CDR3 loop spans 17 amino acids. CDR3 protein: CASSRAGLSSGANVLTF. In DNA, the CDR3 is TGCGCCAGCAGCCGCGCGGGCCTCAGCTCTGGGGCCAACGTCCTGACTTTC.

CDR3 loop: CASSLEQSSGNTIYF. The CDR3 DNA reads as TGCGCCAGCAGCTTGGAACAGAGCTCTGGAAACACCATATATTTT. The rearrangement joins TRBV5-1 to TRBJ1-3; the D is unclear. The germline V gene has CDR1 SGHRS and CDR2 YFSETQ. Trimming took 0 bases from V and 0 from J, leaving 7 bases between them. This CDR3 is 15 amino acids long.

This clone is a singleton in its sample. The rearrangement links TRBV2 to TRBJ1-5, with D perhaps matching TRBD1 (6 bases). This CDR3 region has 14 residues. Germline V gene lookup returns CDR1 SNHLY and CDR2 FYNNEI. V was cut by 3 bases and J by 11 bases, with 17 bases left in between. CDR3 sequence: CASSDQQGFGSQHF. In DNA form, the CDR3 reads TGTGCCAGCAGTGACCAGCAGGGGTTCGGGTCCCAGCATTTT.

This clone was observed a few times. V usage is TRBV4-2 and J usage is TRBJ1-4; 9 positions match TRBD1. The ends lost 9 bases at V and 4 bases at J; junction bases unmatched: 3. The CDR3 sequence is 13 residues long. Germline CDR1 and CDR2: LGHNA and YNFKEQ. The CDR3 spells CASTGGYNEKLFF. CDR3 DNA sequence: TGTGCCAGTACAGGGGGCTATAATGAAAAACTGTTTTTT.

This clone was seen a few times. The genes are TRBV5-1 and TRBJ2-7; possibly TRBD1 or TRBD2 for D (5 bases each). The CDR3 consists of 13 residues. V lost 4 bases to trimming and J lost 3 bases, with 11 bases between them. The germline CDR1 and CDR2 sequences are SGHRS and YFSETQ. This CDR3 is CASSRDGNYEQYF. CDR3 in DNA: TGCGCCAGCAGCAGGGACGGGAACTACGAGCAGTACTTC.

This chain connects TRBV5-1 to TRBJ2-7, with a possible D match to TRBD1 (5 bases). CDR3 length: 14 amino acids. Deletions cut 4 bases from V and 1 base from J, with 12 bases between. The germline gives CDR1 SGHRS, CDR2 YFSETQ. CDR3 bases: TGCGCCAGCAGCCTTCAACAGGAGTCCTACGAGCAGTACTTC. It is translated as CASSLQQESYEQYF. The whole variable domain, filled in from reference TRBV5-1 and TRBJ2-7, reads KAGVTQTPRYLIKTRGQQVTLSCSPISGHRSVSWYQQTPGQGLQFLFEYFSETQRNKGNFPGRFSGRQFSNSRSEMNVSTLELGDSALYLCASSLQQESYEQYFGPGTRLTVT.

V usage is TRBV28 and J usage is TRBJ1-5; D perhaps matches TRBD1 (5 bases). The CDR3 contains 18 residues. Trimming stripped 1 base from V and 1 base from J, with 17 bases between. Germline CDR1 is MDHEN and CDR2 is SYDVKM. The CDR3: CASSLFRGRSKSNQPQHF. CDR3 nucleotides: TGTGCCAGCAGTTTATTTCGGGGACGGTCAAAAAGCAATCAGCCCCAGCATTTT.

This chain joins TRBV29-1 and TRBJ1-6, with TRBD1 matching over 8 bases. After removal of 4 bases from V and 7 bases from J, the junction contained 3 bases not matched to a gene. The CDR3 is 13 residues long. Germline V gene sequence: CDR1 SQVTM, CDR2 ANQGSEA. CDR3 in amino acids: CSVGDRINSPLHF. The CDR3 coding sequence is TGCAGCGTTGGGGACAGGATAAATTCACCCCTCCACTTT.

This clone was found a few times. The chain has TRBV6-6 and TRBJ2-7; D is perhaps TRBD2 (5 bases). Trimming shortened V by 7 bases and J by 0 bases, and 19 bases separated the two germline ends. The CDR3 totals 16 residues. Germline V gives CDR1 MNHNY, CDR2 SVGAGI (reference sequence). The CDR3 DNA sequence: TGTGCCAGCACCTTATCCGCGGGCAGAACCTCCTACGAGCAGTACTTC. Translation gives CASTLSAGRTSYEQYF.

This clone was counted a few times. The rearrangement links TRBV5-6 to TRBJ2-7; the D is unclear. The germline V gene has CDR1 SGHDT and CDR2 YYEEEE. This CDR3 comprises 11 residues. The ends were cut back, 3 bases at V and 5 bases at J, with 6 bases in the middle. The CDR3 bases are TGTGCCAGCAGCTCCTTCCACGAGCAGTACTTC. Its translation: CASSSFHEQYF.

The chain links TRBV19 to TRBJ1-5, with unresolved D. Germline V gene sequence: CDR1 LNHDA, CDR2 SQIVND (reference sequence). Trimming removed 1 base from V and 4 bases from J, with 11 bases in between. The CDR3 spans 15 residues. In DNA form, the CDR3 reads TGTGCCAGTAGTATAGTGGCGGGGAGGAATCAGCCCCAGCATTTT. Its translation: CASSIVAGRNQPQHF.

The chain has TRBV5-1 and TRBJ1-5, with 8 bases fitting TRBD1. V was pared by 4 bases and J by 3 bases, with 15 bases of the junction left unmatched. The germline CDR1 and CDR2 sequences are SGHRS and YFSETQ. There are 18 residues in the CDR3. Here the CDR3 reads CASSAPDRGRNFNQPQHF. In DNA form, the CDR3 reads TGCGCCAGCAGCGCGCCCGACAGGGGACGAAATTTCAATCAGCCCCAGCATTTT.

CDR3 sequence (DNA): TGCAGCGGGGCTAGCGGGGGGAACCCGGCCGAGCAGTACTTC. Its protein product is CSGASGGNPAEQYF. This chain joins TRBV29-1 and TRBJ2-7, with TRBD2 matching 11 bases. Germline CDR1 and CDR2: SQVTM and ANQGSEA. Trimming cost V 7 bases and J 6 bases; bases outside gene matches: 11. The CDR3 extends over 14 amino acids.

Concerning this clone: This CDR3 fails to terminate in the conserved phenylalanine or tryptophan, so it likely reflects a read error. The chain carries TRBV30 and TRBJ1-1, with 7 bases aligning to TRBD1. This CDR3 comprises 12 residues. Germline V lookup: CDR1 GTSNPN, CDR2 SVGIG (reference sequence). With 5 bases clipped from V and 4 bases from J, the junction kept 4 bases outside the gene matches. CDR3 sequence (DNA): TGTGCCTGGTCCGACAGGGCCACTGAAGCTTTCCTT. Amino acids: CAWSDRATEAFL.

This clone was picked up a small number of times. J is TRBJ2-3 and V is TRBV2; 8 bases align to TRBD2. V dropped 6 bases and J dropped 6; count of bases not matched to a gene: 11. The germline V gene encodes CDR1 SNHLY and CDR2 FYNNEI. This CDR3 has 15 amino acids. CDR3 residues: CASRLTLAGEDTQYF. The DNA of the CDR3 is TGTGCCAGCAGGCTCACGCTAGCGGGCGAGGATACGCAGTATTTT.

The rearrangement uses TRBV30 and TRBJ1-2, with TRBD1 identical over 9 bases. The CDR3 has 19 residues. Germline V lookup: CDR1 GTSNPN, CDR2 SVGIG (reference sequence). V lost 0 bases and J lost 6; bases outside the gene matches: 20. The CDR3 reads CAWSVRGFADWGQGHGYTF. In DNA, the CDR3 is TGTGCCTGGAGTGTACGAGGTTTCGCAGACTGGGGACAGGGACATGGCTACACCTTC.

The CDR3 is CASSFMGQGAINEQFF. The CDR3 coding sequence is TGTGCCAGCAGCTTCATGGGACAGGGGGCGATTAATGAGCAGTTCTTC. This chain uses TRBV7-9 with TRBJ2-1; 12 nucleotides line up with TRBD1. The CDR3 runs to 16 residues. The germline V gene has CDR1 SEHNR and CDR2 FQNEAQ (reference sequence). After removal of 3 bases from V and 7 bases from J, the junction contained 7 bases not matched to a gene. The whole variable domain, filled in from reference TRBV7-9 and TRBJ2-1, reads DTGVSQNPRHKITKRGQNVTFRCDPISEHNRLYWYRQTLGQGPEFLTYFQNEAQLEKSRLLSDRFSAERPKGSFSTLEIQRTEQGDSAMYLCASSFMGQGAINEQFFGPGTRLTVL.

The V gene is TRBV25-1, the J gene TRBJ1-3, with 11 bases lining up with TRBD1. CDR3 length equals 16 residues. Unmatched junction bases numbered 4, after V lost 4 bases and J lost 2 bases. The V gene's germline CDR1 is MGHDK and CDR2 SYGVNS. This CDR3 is CASSGRGQGAGNTIYF. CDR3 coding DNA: TGTGCCAGCAGTGGAAGGGGACAGGGGGCTGGAAACACCATATATTTT. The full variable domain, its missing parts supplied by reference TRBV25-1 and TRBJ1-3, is EADIYQTPRYLVIGTGKKITLECSQTMGHDKMYWYQQDPGMELHLIHYSYGVNSTEKGDLSSESTVSRIRTEHFPLTLESARPSHTSQYLCASSGRGQGAGNTIYFGEGSWLTVV.

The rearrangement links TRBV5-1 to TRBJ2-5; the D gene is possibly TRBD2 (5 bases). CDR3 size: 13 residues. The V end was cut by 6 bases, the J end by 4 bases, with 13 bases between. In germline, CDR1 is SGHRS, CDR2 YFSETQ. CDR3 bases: TGCGCCAGCAACCTGGGCGGAGGAGAGACCCAGTACTTC. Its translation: CASNLGGGETQYF.

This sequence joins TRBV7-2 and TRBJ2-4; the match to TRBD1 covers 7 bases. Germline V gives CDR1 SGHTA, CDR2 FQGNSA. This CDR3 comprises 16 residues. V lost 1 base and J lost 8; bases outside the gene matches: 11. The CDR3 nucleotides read TGTGCCAGCAGCTTAGGTGGACAGGCCCTATGGGACATTCAGTACTTC. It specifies CASSLGGQALWDIQYF.

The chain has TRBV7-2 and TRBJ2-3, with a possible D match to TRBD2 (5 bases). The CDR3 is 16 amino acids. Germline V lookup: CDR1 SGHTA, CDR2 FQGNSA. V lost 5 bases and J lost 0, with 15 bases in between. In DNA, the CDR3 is TGTGCCAGCAGCCCCCGAGTCAGGACTAGCACAGATACGCAGTATTTT. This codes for CASSPRVRTSTDTQYF.

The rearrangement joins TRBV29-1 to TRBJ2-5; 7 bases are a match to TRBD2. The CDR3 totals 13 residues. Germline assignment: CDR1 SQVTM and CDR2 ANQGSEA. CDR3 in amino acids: CSAVGGIKETQYF. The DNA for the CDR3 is TGCAGTGCTGTCGGGGGGATAAAAGAGACCCAGTACTTC.

The CDR3 reads CSARAYNEQFF. CDR3 nucleotides: TGCAGTGCCCGCGCCTACAATGAGCAGTTCTTC. The genes are TRBV20-1 and TRBJ2-1, with unresolved D. Germline loops: CDR1 DFQATT, CDR2 SNEGSKA (reference sequence). This CDR3 spans 11 amino acids. Trimming removed 6 bases from V and 2 bases from J, with 5 bases in between.